Listed here is a single T cell receptor (beta chain). Relative to the germline gene, one junction end is altered; a read error may explain this. The library labeled individual cDNA molecules by adding unique molecular identifiers to them. MiXCR, run by TCRdb on the RACE reads, gives a single entry per CDR3 protein. The data show 90,000 to 120,000 distinct CDR3 sequences, roughly 11% seen once. The data are from a study of human T cells and chemical hapten exposure. This CDR3 region has 13 residues. Germline V gene sequence: CDR1 ENHRY, CDR2 SYGVKD. The sample's time point: patch test 1, 2 weeks after DPC sensitization. Treatment given: therapeutic diphenylcyclopropenone sensitization with weekly scalp DPC.

The source was whole blood, collected in connection with sensitization to the hapten diphenylcyclopropenone (DPC). The source of this sequence is a woman aged 35 to 49 with alopecia areata. Some clones in this sample may be carry-over from other donors' samples. The chain is built from TRBV10-3 and TRBJ2-5, with D maybe TRBD1 (5 bases). In DNA, the CDR3 is TGTGCCATCAGGCCCGGACAACAAGAGACCCGGTACTTC. It is translated as CAIRPGQQETRYF.